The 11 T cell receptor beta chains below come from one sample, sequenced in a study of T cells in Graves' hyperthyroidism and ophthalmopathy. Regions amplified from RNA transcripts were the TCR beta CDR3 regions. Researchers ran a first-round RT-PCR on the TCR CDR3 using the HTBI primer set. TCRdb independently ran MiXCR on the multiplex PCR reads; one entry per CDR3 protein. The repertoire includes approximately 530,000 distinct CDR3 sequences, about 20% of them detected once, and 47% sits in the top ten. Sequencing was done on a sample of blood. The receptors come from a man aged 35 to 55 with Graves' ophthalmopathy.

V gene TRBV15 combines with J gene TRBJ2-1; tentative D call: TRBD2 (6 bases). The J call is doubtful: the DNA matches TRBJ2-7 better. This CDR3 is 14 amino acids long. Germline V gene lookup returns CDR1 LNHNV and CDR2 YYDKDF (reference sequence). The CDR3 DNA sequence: TGTGCCACCAGAACCGGCGGGGCCTACAATGAGCAGTACTTC. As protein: CATRTGGAYNEQYF.

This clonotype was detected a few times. The CDR3 loop is CSALGRGNYEQYF. Written as DNA, the CDR3 is TGCAGTGCTTTGGGCAGGGGCAACTACGAGCAGTACTTC. The J gene is TRBJ2-7, the V gene TRBV20-1; the D gene is possibly TRBD1 (6 bases). V was pared by 5 bases and J by 3 bases, with 14 bases between. CDR3 length: 13 residues. From germline, CDR1 is DFQATT and CDR2 SNEGSKA (reference sequence).

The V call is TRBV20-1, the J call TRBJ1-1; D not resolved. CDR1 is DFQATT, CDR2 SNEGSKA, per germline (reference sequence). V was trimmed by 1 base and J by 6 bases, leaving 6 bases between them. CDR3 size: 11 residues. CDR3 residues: CSARVGPEAFF. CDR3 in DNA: TGCAGTGCTAGAGTTGGTCCTGAAGCTTTCTTT.

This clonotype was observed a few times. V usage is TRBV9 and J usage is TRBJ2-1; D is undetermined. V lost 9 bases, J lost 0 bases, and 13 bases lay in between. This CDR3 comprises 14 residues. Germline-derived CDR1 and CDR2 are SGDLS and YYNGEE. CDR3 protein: CATQGRRSYNEQFF. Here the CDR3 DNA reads TGTGCCACCCAAGGGCGTCGCTCCTACAATGAGCAGTTCTTC.

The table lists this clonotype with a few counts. For the CDR3, the DNA is TGCGCCAGCAGCCTACAGGGTTTGGACACCGGGGAGCTGTTTTTT. Translation: CASSLQGLDTGELFF. V is TRBV5-1 and J is TRBJ2-2; TRBD1 is a possible D gene (6 bases). This CDR3 has 15 amino acids. Germline lookup yields CDR1 SGHRS and CDR2 YFSETQ. The V end lost 4 bases, the J end lost 3 bases, and 13 bases lay between the germline ends.

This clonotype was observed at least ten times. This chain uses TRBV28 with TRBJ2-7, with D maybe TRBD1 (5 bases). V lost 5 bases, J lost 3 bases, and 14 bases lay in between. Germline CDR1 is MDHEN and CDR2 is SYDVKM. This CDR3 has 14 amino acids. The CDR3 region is CASSRRGRVYEQYF. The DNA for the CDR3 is TGTGCCAGCAGTCGTAGGGGCAGGGTCTACGAGCAGTACTTC.

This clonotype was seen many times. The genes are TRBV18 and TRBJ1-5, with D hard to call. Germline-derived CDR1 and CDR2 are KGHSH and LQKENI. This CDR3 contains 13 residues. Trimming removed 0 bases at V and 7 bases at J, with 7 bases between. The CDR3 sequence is CASSPPAGQPQHF. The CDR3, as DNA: TGTGCCAGCTCACCACCCGCGGGACAGCCCCAGCATTTT. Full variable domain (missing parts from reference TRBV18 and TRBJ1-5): NAGVMQNPRHLVRRRGQEARLRCSPMKGHSHVYWYRQLPEEGLKFMVYLQKENIIDESGMPKERFSAEFPKEGPSILRIQQVVRGDSAAYFCASSPPAGQPQHFGDGTRLSIL.

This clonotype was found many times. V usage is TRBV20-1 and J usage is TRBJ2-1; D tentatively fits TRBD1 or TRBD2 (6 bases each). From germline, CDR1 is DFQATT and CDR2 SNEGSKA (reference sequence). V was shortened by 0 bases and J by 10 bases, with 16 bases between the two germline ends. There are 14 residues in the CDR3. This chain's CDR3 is CSARDRETRGEQFF. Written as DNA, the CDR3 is TGCAGTGCTAGAGATCGTGAGACTAGGGGGGAGCAGTTCTTC.

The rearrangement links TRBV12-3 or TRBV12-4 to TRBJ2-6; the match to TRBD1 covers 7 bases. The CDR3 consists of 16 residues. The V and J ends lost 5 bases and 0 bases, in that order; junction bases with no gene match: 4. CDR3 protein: CASSPGQTSGANVLTF. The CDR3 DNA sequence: TGTGCCAGCAGTCCGGGACAGACCTCTGGGGCCAACGTCCTGACTTTC.

The CDR3 nucleotides are TGTGCCAGCTCCGGGACTAGAGGCACCGGGGAGCTGTTTTTT. Protein product: CASSGTRGTGELFF. This chain joins TRBV11-3 and TRBJ2-2; TRBD2 agrees at 8 bases. Per germline, CDR1 SGHNT and CDR2 YENEEA. The CDR3 totals 14 residues. V lost 8 bases to trimming and J lost 4 bases; unmatched junction nucleotides: 6. Variable domain in full (rest from reference TRBV11-3 and TRBJ2-2): EAGVVQSPRYKIIEKKQPVAFWCNPISGHNTLYWYLQNLGQGPELLIRYENEEAVDDSQLPKDRFSAERLKGVDSTLKIQPAELGDSAVYLCASSGTRGTGELFFGEGSRLTVL.

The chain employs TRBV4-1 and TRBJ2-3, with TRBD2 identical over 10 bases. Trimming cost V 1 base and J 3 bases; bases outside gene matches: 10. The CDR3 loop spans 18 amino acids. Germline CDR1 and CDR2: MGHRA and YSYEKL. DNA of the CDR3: TGCGCCAGCAGCCAAGGGGCGGCTAGCGGGAGTCTAACAGATACGCAGTATTTT. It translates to CASSQGAASGSLTDTQYF.